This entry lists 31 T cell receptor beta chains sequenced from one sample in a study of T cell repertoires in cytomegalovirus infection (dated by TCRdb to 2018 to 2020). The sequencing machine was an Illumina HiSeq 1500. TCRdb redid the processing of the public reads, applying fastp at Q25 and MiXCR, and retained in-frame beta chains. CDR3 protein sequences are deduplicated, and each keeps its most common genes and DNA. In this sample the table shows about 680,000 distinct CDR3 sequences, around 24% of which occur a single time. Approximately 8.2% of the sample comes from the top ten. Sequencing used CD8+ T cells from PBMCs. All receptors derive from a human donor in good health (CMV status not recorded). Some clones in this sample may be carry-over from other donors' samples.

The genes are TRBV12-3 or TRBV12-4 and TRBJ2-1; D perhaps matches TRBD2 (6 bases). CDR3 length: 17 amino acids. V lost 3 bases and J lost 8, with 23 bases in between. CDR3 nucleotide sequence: TGTGCCAGCAGTTTCGGGATCGGTACTAGCCGCTTGGATGAGCAGTTCTTC. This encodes CASSFGIGTSRLDEQFF.

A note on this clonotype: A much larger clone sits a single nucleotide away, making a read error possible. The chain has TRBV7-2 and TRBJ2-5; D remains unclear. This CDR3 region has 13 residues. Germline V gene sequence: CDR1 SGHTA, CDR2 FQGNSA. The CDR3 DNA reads TGTGTCAGCAGCTTCTCCGAATTAGAGACCCAGTACTTC. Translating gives CVSSFSELETQYF. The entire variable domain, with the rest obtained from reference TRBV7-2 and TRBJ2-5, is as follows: GAGVSQSPSNKVTEKGKDVELRCDPISGHTALYWYRQSLGQGLEFLIYFQGNSAPDKSGLPSDRFSAERTGGSVSTLTIQRTQQEDSAVYLCVSSFSELETQYFGPGTRLLVL.

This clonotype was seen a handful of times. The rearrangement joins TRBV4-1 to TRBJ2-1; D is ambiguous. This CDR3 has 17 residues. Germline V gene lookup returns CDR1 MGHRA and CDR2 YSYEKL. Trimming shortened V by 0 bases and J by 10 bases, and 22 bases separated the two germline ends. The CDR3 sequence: CASSQEGSVAFRLEQFF. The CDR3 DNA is TGCGCCAGCAGCCAAGAAGGTTCCGTCGCTTTTCGTTTAGAGCAGTTCTTC.

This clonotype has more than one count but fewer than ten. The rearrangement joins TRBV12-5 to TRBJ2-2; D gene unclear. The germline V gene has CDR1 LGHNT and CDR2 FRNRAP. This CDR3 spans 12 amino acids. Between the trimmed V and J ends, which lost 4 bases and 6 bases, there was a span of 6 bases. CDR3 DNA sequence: TGTGCTAGTGGTTGGTTTCCCGGGGAGCTGTTTTTT. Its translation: CASGWFPGELFF. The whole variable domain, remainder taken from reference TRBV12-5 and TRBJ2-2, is DARVTQTPRHKVTEMGQEVTMRCQPILGHNTVFWYRQTMMQGLELLAYFRNRAPLDDSGMPKDRFSAEMPDATLATLKIQPSEPRDSAVYFCASGWFPGELFFGEGSRLTVL.

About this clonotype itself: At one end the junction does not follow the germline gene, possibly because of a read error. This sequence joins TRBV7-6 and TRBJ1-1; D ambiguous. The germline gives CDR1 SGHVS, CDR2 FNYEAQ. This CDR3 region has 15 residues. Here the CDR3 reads CVSSLAVGRNTEAFF. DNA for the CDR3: TGTGTCAGCAGCTTAGCCGTGGGGAGGAACACTGAAGCTTTCTTT. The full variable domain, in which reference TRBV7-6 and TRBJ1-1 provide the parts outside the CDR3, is GAGVSQSPRYKVTKRGQDVALRCDPISGHVSLYWYRQALGQGPEFLTYFNYEAQQDKSGLPNDRFSAERPEGSISTLTIQRTEQRDSAMYRCVSSLAVGRNTEAFFGQGTRLTVV.

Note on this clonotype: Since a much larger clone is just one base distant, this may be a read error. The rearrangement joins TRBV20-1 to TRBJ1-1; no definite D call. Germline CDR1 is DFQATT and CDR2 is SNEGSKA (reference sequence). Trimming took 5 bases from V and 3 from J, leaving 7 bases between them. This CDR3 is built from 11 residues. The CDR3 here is CSAADYTEAFF. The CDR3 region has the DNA TGCAGTGCTGCTGATTACACTGAAGCTTTCTTT.

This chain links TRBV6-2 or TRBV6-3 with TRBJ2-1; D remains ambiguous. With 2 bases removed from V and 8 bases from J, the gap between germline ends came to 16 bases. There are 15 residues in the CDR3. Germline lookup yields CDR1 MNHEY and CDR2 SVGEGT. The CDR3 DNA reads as TGTGCCAGCAGTTACCGCCGACTCGCGGTCGATGAGCAGTTCTTC. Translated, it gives CASSYRRLAVDEQFF.

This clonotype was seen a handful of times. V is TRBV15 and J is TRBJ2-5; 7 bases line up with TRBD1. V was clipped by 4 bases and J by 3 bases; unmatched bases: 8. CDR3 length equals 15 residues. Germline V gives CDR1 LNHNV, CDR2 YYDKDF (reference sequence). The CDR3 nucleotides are TGTGCCACCAGCAACGTCCTGGGACAGAAAGAGACCCAGTACTTC. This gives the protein CATSNVLGQKETQYF.

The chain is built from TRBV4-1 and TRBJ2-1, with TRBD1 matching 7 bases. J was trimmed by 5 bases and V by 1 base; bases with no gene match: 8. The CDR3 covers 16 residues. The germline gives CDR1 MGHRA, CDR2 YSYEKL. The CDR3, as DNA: TGCGCCAGCAGCCAAGTAACAGGGGTCGGCCACAATGAGCAGTTCTTC. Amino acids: CASSQVTGVGHNEQFF.

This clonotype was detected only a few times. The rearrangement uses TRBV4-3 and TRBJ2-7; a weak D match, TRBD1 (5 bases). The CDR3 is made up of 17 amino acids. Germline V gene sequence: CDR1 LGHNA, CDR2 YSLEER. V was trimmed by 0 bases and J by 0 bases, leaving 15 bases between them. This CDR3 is CASSQDQRQFYSYEQYV. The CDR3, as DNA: TGCGCCAGCAGCCAAGATCAGCGACAGTTTTACTCCTACGAGCAGTACGTC.

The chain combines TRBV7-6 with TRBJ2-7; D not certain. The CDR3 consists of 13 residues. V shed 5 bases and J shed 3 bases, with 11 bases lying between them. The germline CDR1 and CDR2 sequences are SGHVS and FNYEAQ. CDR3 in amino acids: CASSHGVGYEQYF. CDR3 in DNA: TGTGCCAGCAGCCACGGTGTGGGCTACGAGCAGTACTTC.

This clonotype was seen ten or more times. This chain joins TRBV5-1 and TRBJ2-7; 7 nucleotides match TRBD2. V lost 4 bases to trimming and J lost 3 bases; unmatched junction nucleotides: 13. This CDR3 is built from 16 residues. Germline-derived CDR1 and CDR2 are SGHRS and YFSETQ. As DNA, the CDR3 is TGCGCCAGCAGCCTGTCATTGGGGAGGGCCGGCTACGAGCAGTACTTC. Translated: CASSLSLGRAGYEQYF. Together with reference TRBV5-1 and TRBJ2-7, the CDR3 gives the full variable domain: KAGVTQTPRYLIKTRGQQVTLSCSPISGHRSVSWYQQTPGQGLQFLFEYFSETQRNKGNFPGRFSGRQFSNSRSEMNVSTLELGDSALYLCASSLSLGRAGYEQYFGPGTRLTVT.

CDR3 amino acids: CASSYAGAGAGYTDTQYF. As DNA, the CDR3 is TGTGCCAGCAGTTACGCTGGAGCGGGGGCGGGATACACAGATACGCAGTATTTT. This chain joins TRBV6-5 and TRBJ2-3; 8 nucleotides align to TRBD2. V dropped 2 bases and J dropped 2; count of bases not matched to a gene: 12. Per germline, CDR1 MNHEY and CDR2 SVGAGI. The CDR3 length is 18 residues.

The DNA for the CDR3 is TGTGCCAGCAGACGGGACCAAATGAACACTGAAGCTTTCTTT. Its translation: CASRRDQMNTEAFF. This chain connects TRBV12-3 or TRBV12-4 to TRBJ1-1; D is perhaps TRBD1 (5 bases). V lost 6 bases to trimming and J lost 0 bases, with 11 bases between them. This CDR3 spans 14 amino acids.

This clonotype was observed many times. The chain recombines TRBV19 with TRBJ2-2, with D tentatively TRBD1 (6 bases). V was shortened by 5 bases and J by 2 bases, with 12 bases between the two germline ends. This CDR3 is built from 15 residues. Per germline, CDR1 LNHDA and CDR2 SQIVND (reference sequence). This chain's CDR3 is CASSPTGSNTGELFF. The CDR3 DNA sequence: TGTGCCAGTAGTCCTACAGGGTCCAACACCGGGGAGCTGTTTTTT.

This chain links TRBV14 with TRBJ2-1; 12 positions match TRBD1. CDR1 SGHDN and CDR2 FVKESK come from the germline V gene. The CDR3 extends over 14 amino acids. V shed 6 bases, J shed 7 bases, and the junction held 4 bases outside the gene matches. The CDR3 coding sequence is TGTGCCAGCAGGGGACAGGGGGCGCCTAATGAGCAGTTCTTC. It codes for CASRGQGAPNEQFF.

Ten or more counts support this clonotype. The CDR3 sequence: CSARDPESLNTEAFF. CDR3 in DNA: TGCAGTGCTAGAGATCCAGAGAGCTTGAACACTGAAGCTTTCTTT. This chain uses TRBV20-1 with TRBJ1-1, with D unclear. The CDR3 extends over 15 amino acids. Trimming pared 0 bases from V and 0 bases from J, leaving 11 bases between. Per germline, CDR1 DFQATT and CDR2 SNEGSKA (reference sequence).

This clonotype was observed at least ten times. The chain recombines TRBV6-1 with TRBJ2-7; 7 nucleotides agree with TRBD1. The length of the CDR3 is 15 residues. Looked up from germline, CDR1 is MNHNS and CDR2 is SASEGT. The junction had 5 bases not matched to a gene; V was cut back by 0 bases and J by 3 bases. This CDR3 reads CASSEAGTEGYEQYF. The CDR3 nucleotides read TGTGCCAGCAGTGAAGCCGGGACAGAAGGCTACGAGCAGTACTTC.

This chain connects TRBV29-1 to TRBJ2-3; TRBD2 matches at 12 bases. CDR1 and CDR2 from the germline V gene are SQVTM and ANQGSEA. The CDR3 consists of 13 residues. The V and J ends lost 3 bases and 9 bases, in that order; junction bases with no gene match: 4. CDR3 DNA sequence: TGCAGCGTTGAGCCCGGACTAGCGGGGACGCAGTATTTT. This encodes CSVEPGLAGTQYF.

The CDR3 loop reads CATLRGQGGYTF. The DNA for the CDR3 is TGTGCCACCCTCCGGGGGCAGGGTGGCTACACCTTC. V is TRBV6-6 and J is TRBJ1-2; weak D call: TRBD1 (6 bases). This CDR3 is built from 12 residues. Germline V gene lookup returns CDR1 MNHNY and CDR2 SVGAGI (reference sequence). V was pared by 10 bases and J by 7 bases, with 16 bases between.

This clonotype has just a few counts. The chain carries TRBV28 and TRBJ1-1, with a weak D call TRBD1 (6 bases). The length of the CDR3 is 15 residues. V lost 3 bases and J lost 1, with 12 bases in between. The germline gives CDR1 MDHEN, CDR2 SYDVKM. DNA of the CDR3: TGTGCCAGCAGTTTGAGGGGGGGGAGGAACACTGAAGCTTTCTTT. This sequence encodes CASSLRGGRNTEAFF.

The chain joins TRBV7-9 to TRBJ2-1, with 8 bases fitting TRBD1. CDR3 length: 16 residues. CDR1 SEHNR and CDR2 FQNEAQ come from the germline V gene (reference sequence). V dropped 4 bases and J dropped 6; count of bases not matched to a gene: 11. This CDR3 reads CASSWDGGRGPNEQFF. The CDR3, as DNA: TGTGCCAGCAGCTGGGACGGAGGCAGGGGGCCCAATGAGCAGTTCTTC.

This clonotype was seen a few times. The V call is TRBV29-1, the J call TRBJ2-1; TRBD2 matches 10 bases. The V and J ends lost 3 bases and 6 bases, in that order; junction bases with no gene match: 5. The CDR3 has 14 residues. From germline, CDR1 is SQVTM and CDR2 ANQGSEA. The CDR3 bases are TGCAGCGTTGACACAGCGGGGGGGTCCAATGAGCAGTTCTTC. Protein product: CSVDTAGGSNEQFF.

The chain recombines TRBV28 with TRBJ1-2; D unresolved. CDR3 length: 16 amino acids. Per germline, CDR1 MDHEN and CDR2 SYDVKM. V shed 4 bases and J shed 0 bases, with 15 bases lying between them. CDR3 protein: CASSWANGGTNYGYTF. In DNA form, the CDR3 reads TGTGCCAGCAGTTGGGCAAACGGCGGGACTAACTATGGCTACACCTTC.

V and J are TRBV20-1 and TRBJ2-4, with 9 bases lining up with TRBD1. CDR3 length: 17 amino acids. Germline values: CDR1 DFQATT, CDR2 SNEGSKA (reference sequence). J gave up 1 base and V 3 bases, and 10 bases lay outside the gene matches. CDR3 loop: CSARVLRQGEAKNIQYF. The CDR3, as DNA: TGCAGTGCTAGGGTACTTCGACAGGGGGAGGCCAAAAACATTCAGTACTTC.

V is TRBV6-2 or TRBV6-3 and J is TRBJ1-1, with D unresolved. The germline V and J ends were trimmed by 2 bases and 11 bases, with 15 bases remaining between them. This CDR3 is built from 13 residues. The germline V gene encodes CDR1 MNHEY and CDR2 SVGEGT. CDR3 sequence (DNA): TGTGCCAGCAGTTACGGGCTCCCTCCTCAGGCTTTCTTT. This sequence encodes CASSYGLPPQAFF.

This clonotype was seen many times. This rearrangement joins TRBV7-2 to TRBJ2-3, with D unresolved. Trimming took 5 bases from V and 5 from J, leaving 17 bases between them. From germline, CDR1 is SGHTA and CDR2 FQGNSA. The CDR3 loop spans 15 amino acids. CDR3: CASSPFRIHKDTQYF. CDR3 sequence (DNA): TGTGCCAGCAGCCCGTTCAGAATACACAAAGATACGCAGTATTTT.

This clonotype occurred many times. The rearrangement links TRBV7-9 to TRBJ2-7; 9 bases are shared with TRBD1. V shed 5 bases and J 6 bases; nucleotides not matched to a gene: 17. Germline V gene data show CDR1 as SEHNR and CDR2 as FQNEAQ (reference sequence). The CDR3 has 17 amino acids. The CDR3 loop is CASSLLPGDRDFPEQYV. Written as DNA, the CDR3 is TGTGCCAGCAGCCTACTACCGGGGGACAGGGATTTTCCCGAGCAGTACGTC.

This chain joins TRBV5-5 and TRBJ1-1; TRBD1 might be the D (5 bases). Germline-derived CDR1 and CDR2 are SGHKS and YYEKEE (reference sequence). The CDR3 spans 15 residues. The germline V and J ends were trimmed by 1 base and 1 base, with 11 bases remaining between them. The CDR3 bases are TGTGCCAGCAGCTTGCTGGGGGTCTCGAACACTGAAGCTTTCTTT. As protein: CASSLLGVSNTEAFF. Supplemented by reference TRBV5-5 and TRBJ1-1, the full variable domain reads DAGVTQSPTHLIKTRGQQVTLRCSPISGHKSVSWYQQVLGQGPQFIFQYYEKEERGRGNFPDRFSARQFPNYSSELNVNALLLGDSALYLCASSLLGVSNTEAFFGQGTRLTVV.

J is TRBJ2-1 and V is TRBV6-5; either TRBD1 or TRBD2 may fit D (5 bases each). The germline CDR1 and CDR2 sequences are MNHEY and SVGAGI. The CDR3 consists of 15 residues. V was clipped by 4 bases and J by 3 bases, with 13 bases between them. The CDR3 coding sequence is TGTGCCAGCAGTTCCGGGACGGAGCTCTACAATGAGCAGTTCTTC. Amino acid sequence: CASSSGTELYNEQFF.

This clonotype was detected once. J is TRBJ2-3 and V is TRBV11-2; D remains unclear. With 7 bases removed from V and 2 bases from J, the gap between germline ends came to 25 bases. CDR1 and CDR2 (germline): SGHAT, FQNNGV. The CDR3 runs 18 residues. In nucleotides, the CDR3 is TGTGCCAGCACCCGCTTCCTCCATCTGGCGGCCCTCACAGATACGCAGTATTTT. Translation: CASTRFLHLAALTDTQYF.